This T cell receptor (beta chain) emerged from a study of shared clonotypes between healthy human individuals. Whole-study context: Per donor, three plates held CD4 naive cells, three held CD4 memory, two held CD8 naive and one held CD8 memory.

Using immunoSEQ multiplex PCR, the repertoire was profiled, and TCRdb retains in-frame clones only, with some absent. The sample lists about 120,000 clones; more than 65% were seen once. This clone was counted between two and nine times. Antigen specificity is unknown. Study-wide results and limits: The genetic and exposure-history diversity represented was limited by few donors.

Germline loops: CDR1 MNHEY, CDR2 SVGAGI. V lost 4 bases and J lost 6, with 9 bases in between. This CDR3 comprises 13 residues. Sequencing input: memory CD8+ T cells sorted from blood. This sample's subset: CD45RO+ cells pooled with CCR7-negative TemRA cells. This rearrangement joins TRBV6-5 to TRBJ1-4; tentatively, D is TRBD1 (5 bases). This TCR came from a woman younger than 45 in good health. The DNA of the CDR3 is TGTGCCAGCAGTTTCAGGGCTCATGAAAAACTGTTTTTT. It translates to CASSFRAHEKLFF.